The 23 T cell receptor beta chains given below trace back to one sample, sequenced in a study of regulatory T cells in long-lasting Graves disease. Building the TCR beta libraries relied on iRepertoire HTBI primers, and CDR3 regions underwent Arm-PCR. TCRdb redid the calling of the multiplex PCR reads with MiXCR, one entry per CDR3 protein. The data show about 660,000 distinct CDR3 sequences, about 32% seen once. Specified time point: persistent/refractory GD, antithyroid drugs over 5 years with positive TRAb. Isolated PBMC RNA provided the starting material for the TCR library. Material: peripheral blood mononuclear cells (PBMCs), obtained when the disease was refractory, from a patient treated with antithyroid drugs. The source of these receptors is a female donor with Graves disease.

This clonotype was detected many times. The J gene is TRBJ2-7, the V gene TRBV2; 7 nucleotides agree with TRBD2. The CDR3 spans 13 residues. After removal of 5 bases from V and 7 bases from J, the junction contained 8 bases not matched to a gene. Germline CDR1 is SNHLY and CDR2 is FYNNEI. CDR3 region: CASSNSGLREQYF. CDR3 nucleotides: TGTGCCAGCAGTAATAGCGGGCTTCGGGAGCAGTACTTC.

This clonotype was counted a few times. This chain uses TRBV12-3 or TRBV12-4 with TRBJ1-5, with 10 positions matching TRBD1. Trimming at V came to 4 bases and at J to 7 bases, leaving 7 bases not matched to a gene. This CDR3 is 15 amino acids long. CDR3 region: CASSSSGTGVQPQHF. In DNA, the CDR3 is TGTGCCAGCAGTTCGTCCGGGACAGGGGTGCAGCCCCAGCATTTT.

This clonotype occurred a few times. The V and J genes are TRBV19 and TRBJ1-5, with 10 bases aligning to TRBD1. V lost 5 bases to trimming and J lost 0 bases; unmatched junction nucleotides: 10. The germline gives CDR1 LNHDA, CDR2 SQIVND (reference sequence). The CDR3 contains 18 residues. The CDR3 DNA follows: TGTGCCAGTAGTCAAACCGGGACAGGGGCTTATAGCAATCAGCCCCAGCATTTT. Translating gives CASSQTGTGAYSNQPQHF.

This chain links TRBV6-1 with TRBJ1-1; 7 bases fit TRBD1. From germline, CDR1 is MNHNS and CDR2 SASEGT. V was clipped by 10 bases and J by 1 base; unmatched bases: 18. The CDR3 length is 17 residues. This CDR3 is CATKGYRGTNPNTEAFF. The CDR3 DNA reads TGTGCCACGAAGGGCTACAGGGGTACAAATCCGAACACTGAAGCTTTCTTT.

This clonotype was observed a handful of times. The chain is built from TRBV30 and TRBJ2-5; no clear D. The CDR3 length is 12 residues. The germline V gene encodes CDR1 GTSNPN and CDR2 SVGIG (reference sequence). V was clipped by 5 bases and J by 5 bases, with 12 bases between them. The CDR3 reads CAWGLGSETQYF. For the CDR3, the DNA is TGTGCCTGGGGATTAGGGTCGGAGACCCAGTACTTC.

This clonotype was seen a handful of times. The V gene is TRBV6-1, the J gene TRBJ1-1; D is undetermined. This CDR3 has 14 residues. Between the trimmed V and J ends, which lost 0 bases and 1 base, there was a span of 6 bases. Germline-derived CDR1 and CDR2 are MNHNS and SASEGT. The CDR3: CASSEAPANTEAFF. Here the CDR3 DNA reads TGTGCCAGCAGTGAAGCGCCGGCGAACACTGAAGCTTTCTTT.

The chain is built from TRBV7-9 and TRBJ2-4; tentative D call: TRBD1 (6 bases). CDR3 size: 16 residues. V lost 1 base to trimming and J lost 0 bases, with 10 bases between them. Looked up from germline, CDR1 is SEHNR and CDR2 is FQNEAQ (reference sequence). The CDR3 region has the DNA TGTGCCAGCAGCTTAGTGGGGGCACTAGCCAAAAACATTCAGTACTTC. It codes for CASSLVGALAKNIQYF.

This rearrangement joins TRBV11-2 to TRBJ2-2; D not resolved. Trimming cost V 1 base and J 4 bases, with 13 bases left between them. Per germline, CDR1 SGHAT and CDR2 FQNNGV. CDR3 length equals 16 residues. The CDR3: CASSLVETPTTGELFF. The CDR3 region has the DNA TGTGCCAGCAGCTTAGTAGAGACACCTACCACCGGGGAGCTGTTTTTT.

A few counts support this clonotype. Here the CDR3 reads CASSSRRKNTEAFF. CDR3 sequence (DNA): TGTGCCAGCAGTTCCCGACGGAAGAACACTGAAGCTTTCTTT. This chain connects TRBV12-3 or TRBV12-4 to TRBJ1-1; D gene uncertain. V was cut by 4 bases and J by 1 base, with 10 bases left in between. The CDR3 is 14 residues long.

This rearrangement joins TRBV5-4 to TRBJ2-7, with 13 bases that match TRBD2. This CDR3 has 17 residues. Losses at the gene ends were 3 bases for V and 3 bases for J; bases not matched to a gene: 9. Germline CDR1 SGHNT, CDR2 YYREEE (reference sequence). CDR3 amino acids: CASSSRTSGSLDYEQYF. The CDR3 coding sequence is TGTGCCAGCAGCTCGCGGACTAGCGGGAGCCTGGACTACGAGCAGTACTTC.

This rearrangement joins TRBV4-2 to TRBJ1-5, with D perhaps matching TRBD1 (6 bases). The CDR3 loop spans 16 amino acids. Germline V gene lookup returns CDR1 LGHNA and CDR2 YNFKEQ. Trimming removed 1 base from V and 7 bases from J, with 17 bases in between. The CDR3 sequence: CASSQVRQGNGQPQHF. The CDR3 DNA follows: TGTGCCAGCAGCCAAGTGCGGCAGGGGAACGGACAGCCCCAGCATTTT.

This clonotype came up many times. The chain uses TRBV11-1 and TRBJ2-5, with 7 bases lining up with TRBD2. Germline CDR1 is SGHAT and CDR2 is FQDESV (reference sequence). CDR3 length: 15 residues. Trimming took 1 base from V and 2 from J; bases not matched to a gene: 4. The CDR3 region has the DNA TGTGCCAGCAGCTTAGTTAGCGGGCTTCAAGAGACCCAGTACTTC. Translation: CASSLVSGLQETQYF. The full variable domain, its missing parts supplied by reference TRBV11-1 and TRBJ2-5, is EAEVAQSPRYKITEKSQAVAFWCDPISGHATLYWYRQILGQGPELLVQFQDESVVDDSQLPKDRFSAERLKGVDSTLKIQPAELGDSAMYLCASSLVSGLQETQYFGPGTRLLVL.

The table lists this clonotype with many counts. This chain connects TRBV11-1 to TRBJ1-6; perhaps TRBD1 as D (6 bases). This CDR3 comprises 15 residues. CDR1 SGHAT and CDR2 FQDESV come from the germline V gene (reference sequence). Trimming pared 5 bases from V and 3 bases from J, leaving 11 bases between. This CDR3 reads CASSPDSDYNSPLHF. CDR3 coding DNA: TGTGCCAGCAGCCCGGACAGTGACTATAATTCACCCCTCCACTTT.

This clonotype was seen ten or more times. The chain has TRBV29-1 and TRBJ2-4; D is unresolved. This CDR3 is built from 11 residues. Germline V CDR1 and CDR2: SQVTM, ANQGSEA. Trimming pared 4 bases from V and 7 bases from J, leaving 8 bases between. The CDR3 DNA follows: TGCAGCGTTGCACCAGGCAACATTCAGTACTTC. Protein sequence: CSVAPGNIQYF.

The chain couples TRBV2 to TRBJ1-5; D unclear. V lost 5 bases to trimming and J lost 9 bases, with 17 bases between them. Germline V lookup: CDR1 SNHLY, CDR2 FYNNEI. The CDR3 consists of 14 residues. DNA of the CDR3: TGTGCCAGCAGTTCCCGTGACACTTTATGGCCCCAGCATTTT. Protein: CASSSRDTLWPQHF.

This clonotype appeared once. The chain carries TRBV3-1 and TRBJ1-5; a possible D gene is TRBD1 (5 bases). V gave up 3 bases and J gave up 7 bases, with 13 bases separating them. Germline values: CDR1 LGHDT, CDR2 YNNKEL (reference sequence). The CDR3 consists of 14 residues. This CDR3 is CASSHGRVGQPQHF. The CDR3 DNA is TGTGCCAGCAGCCACGGCAGGGTTGGCCAGCCCCAGCATTTT. The variable domain in full, with the rest retrieved from reference TRBV3-1 and TRBJ1-5, is DTAVSQTPKYLVTQMGNDKSIKCEQNLGHDTMYWYKQDSKKFLKIMFSYNNKELIINETVPNRFSPKSPDKAHLNLHINSLELGDSAVYFCASSHGRVGQPQHFGDGTRLSIL.

The V and J genes are TRBV29-1 and TRBJ2-7, with 12 bases identical to TRBD1. J lost 0 bases, V lost 6 bases, and 3 bases had no gene match. The CDR3 is made up of 14 amino acids. Germline V gives CDR1 SQVTM, CDR2 ANQGSEA. The CDR3, as DNA: TGCAGCGTGGGACAGGGGGCGGGCTCCTACGAGCAGTACTTC. This gives the protein CSVGQGAGSYEQYF.

The J gene is TRBJ2-2, the V gene TRBV28, with a weak D call TRBD1 (5 bases). V lost 4 bases to trimming and J lost 4 bases, with 16 bases between them. CDR1 and CDR2 (germline): MDHEN, SYDVKM. This CDR3 is 16 amino acids long. The CDR3 protein is CASSSPRAFFTGELFF. The CDR3 DNA follows: TGTGCCAGCAGTTCCCCCAGGGCCTTCTTCACCGGGGAGCTGTTTTTT.

This clonotype was counted a few times. The V gene is TRBV27, the J gene TRBJ1-2, with 7 bases that match TRBD1. The trim removed 0 bases at V and 2 bases at J, leaving 9 bases unmatched. The CDR3 extends over 17 amino acids. Germline V lookup: CDR1 MNHEY, CDR2 SMNVEV (reference sequence). For the CDR3, the DNA is TGTGCCAGCAGTTTATCCGTCCAGGGGGGCTTCAACTATGGCTACACCTTC. This translates into CASSLSVQGGFNYGYTF.

This clonotype was seen more than once but under ten times. The junction differs from germline at one of its ends, possibly a read error. V gene TRBV20-1 combines with J gene TRBJ1-1, with D unresolved. Germline CDR1 and CDR2: DFQATT and SNEGSKA (reference sequence). CDR3 length equals 11 residues. CDR3 sequence (DNA): TGCAGTGCTAGACGACACCCTGAAACTTTCTTT. It translates to CSARRHPETFF.

This clonotype was observed a handful of times. The chain couples TRBV6-1 to TRBJ1-2, with D uncertain. Trimming cost V 6 bases and J 4 bases, with 9 bases left between them. The CDR3 spans 12 residues. In germline, CDR1 is MNHNS, CDR2 SASEGT. CDR3 in amino acids: CASSRTAYGYTF. For the CDR3, the DNA is TGTGCCAGCAGCCGTACTGCCTATGGCTACACCTTC.

Of note for this clonotype: Being one base from a much bigger clone, this may be a read error. V and J are TRBV7-3 and TRBJ2-7; 12 nucleotides line up with TRBD2. Germline trimming cut 8 bases from V and 3 bases from J; bases unmatched to any gene: 2. This CDR3 spans 13 amino acids. CDR1 and CDR2 from the germline V gene are SGHTA and FQGTGA. The DNA for the CDR3 is TGTGCCAGCCGACTAGCGGGAGACTACGAGCAGTACTTC. Amino acids: CASRLAGDYEQYF.

The sample holds many counts of this clonotype. The gene calls are TRBV2 and TRBJ1-2, with D possibly matching TRBD1 (5 bases). The germline V gene has CDR1 SNHLY and CDR2 FYNNEI. The germline V and J ends were trimmed by 3 bases and 4 bases, with 9 bases remaining between them. CDR3 length: 13 residues. CDR3 nucleotides: TGTGCCAGCAGTGATAACAGGCTCTATGGCTACACCTTC. This sequence encodes CASSDNRLYGYTF. The full variable domain, completed using reference TRBV2 and TRBJ1-2, is EPEVTQTPSHQVTQMGQEVILRCVPISNHLYFYWYRQILGQKVEFLVSFYNNEISEKSEIFDDQFSVERPDGSNFTLKIRSTKLEDSAMYFCASSDNRLYGYTFGSGTRLTVV.